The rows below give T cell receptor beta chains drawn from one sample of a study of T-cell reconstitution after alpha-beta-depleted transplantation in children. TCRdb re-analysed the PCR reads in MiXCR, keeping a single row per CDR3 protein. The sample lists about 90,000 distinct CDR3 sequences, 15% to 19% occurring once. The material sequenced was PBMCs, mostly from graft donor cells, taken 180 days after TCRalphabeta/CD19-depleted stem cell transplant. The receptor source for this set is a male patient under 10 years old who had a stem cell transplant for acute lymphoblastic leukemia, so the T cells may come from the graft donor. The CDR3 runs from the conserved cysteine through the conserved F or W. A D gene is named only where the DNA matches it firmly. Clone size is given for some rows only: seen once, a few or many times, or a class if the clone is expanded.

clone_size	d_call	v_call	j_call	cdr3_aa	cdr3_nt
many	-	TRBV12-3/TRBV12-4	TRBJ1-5	CASRIGGTASNQPQHF	TGTGCCAGCAGAATTGGAGGAACAGCCAGCAATCAGCCCCAGCATTTT
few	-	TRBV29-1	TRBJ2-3	CSVVGTDTQYF	TGCAGCGTTGTCGGCACAGATACGCAGTATTTT
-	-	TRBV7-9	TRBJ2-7	CASSLDGSPSYEQYF	TGTGCCAGCAGCTTAGACGGAAGTCCCTCCTACGAGCAGTACTTC
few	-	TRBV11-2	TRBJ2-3	CASSFLGRTSGTDTQYF	TGTGCCAGCAGCTTTCTCGGAAGAACATCCGGAACAGATACGCAGTATTTT
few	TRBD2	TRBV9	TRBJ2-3	CASSVIASGGAVTDTQYF	TGTGCCAGCAGCGTAATAGCTAGCGGGGGGGCCGTAACAGATACGCAGTATTTT
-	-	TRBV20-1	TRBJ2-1	CCARSGQTGSSYNEQFF	TGCTGTGCTAGATCCGGTCAAACAGGCTCTTCCTACAATGAGCAGTTCTTC
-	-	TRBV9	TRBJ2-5	CASSPMAEETQYF	TGTGCCAGCAGCCCCATGGCAGAAGAGACCCAGTACTTC
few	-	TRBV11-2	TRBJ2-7	CASSLGDSEQYF	TGTGCCAGCAGCTTAGGAGACAGCGAGCAGTACTTC
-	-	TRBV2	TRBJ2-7	CAGGFGAFYEQYF	TGTGCCGGAGGGTTTGGGGCCTTCTACGAGCAGTACTTC
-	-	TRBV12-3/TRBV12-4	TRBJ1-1	CASSPGQADTEAFF	TGTGCCAGCAGTCCAGGTCAGGCGGACACTGAAGCTTTCTTT
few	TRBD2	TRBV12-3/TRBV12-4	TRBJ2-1	CASTLGGGIEQFF	TGTGCCAGCACCCTCGGGGGGGGAATTGAGCAGTTCTTC
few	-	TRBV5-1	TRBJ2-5	CASSLELHHETQYF	TGCGCCAGCAGCTTGGAACTCCACCACGAGACCCAGTACTTC
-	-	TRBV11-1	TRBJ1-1	CASSQRGPRGHTEAFF	TGTGCCAGCAGCCAGCGGGGGCCGCGGGGACACACTGAAGCTTTCTTT
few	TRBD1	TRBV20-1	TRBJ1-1	CSAPGTGKANTEAFF	TGCAGTGCTCCCGGGACAGGGAAGGCGAACACTGAAGCTTTCTTT
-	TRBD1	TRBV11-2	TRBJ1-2	CASSLDGDSAGGYGYTF	TGTGCCAGCAGCTTAGATGGGGACAGCGCAGGGGGTTATGGCTACACCTTC
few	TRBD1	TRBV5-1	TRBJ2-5	CASSLAGTVGTQYF	TGCGCCAGCAGCTTGGCCGGGACAGTTGGGACCCAGTACTTC
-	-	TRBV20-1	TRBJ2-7	CSAKRQPGLYEQYF	TGCAGTGCTAAAAGACAGCCCGGGCTCTACGAGCAGTACTTC
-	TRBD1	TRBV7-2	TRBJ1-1	CASSPDRAIPEAFF	TGTGCCAGCAGCCCGGACAGGGCGATTCCGGAAGCTTTCTTT
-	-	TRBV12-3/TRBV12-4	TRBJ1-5	CASSVRDLRNQPQHF	TGTGCCAGCAGTGTCCGGGACCTTCGCAATCAGCCCCAGCATTTT
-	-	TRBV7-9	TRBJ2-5	CASSWDTVWETQYF	TGTGCCAGCAGCTGGGACACCGTGTGGGAGACCCAGTACTTC
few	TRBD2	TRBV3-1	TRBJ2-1	CASSPHIGASGGGLYNEQFF	TGTGCCAGCAGCCCTCATATAGGAGCTAGCGGGGGGGGACTCTACAATGAGCAGTTCTTC
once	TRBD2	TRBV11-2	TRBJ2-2	CASSSSGGTGELFF	TGTGCCAGCAGCTCTAGCGGGGGGACCGGGGAGCTGTTTTTT
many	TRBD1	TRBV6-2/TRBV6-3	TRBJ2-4	CASSYPLRTGARAKNIQYF	TGTGCCAGCAGTTACCCTCTAAGGACAGGGGCCCGAGCCAAAAACATTCAGTACTTC
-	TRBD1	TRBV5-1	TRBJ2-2	CASSLRGQGYTGELFF	TGCGCCAGCAGCTTACGGGGACAGGGGTACACCGGGGAGCTGTTTTTT
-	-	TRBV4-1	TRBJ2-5	CASSQESMDKYQETQYF	TGCGCCAGCAGCCAAGAAAGCATGGACAAGTACCAAGAGACCCAGTACTTC
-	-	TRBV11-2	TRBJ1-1	CASRITWNTEAFF	TGTGCCAGCAGAATTACCTGGAACACTGAAGCTTTCTTT
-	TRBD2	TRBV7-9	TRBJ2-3	CASSPSGGRRSTDTQYF	TGTGCCAGCAGCCCTAGCGGGGGGCGAAGAAGCACAGATACGCAGTATTTT
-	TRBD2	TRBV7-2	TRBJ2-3	CASRFGGGGPDTQYF	TGTGCCAGCAGATTCGGGGGGGGCGGTCCGGATACGCAGTATTTT
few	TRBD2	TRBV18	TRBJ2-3	CASSHGTSKDTQYF	TGTGCCAGCTCACACGGGACTAGTAAAGATACGCAGTATTTT
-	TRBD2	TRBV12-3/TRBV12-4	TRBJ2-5	CASSLTSGVETQYF	TGTGCCAGCAGCCTGACTAGCGGGGTAGAGACCCAGTACTTC
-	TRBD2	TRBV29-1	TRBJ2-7	CSVSGEAYEQYF	TGCAGCGTTAGCGGGGAGGCCTACGAGCAGTACTTC
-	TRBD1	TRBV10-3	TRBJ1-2	CAISELAGQTNYGYTF	TGTGCCATCAGTGAGTTGGCGGGACAGACCAACTATGGCTACACCTTC
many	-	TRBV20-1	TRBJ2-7	CSANGRPHSYEQYF	TGCAGTGCCAACGGACGGCCTCACTCCTACGAGCAGTACTTC
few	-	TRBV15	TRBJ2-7	CATSKYRVSAYEQYF	TGTGCCACCAGCAAGTACAGGGTGAGTGCCTACGAGCAGTACTTC
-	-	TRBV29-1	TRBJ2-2	CSAERPPGELFF	TGCAGCGCAGAAAGGCCCCCCGGGGAGCTGTTTTTT
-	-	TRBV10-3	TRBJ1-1	CAIGGGTEAFF	TGTGCCATCGGGGGGGGCACTGAAGCTTTCTTT
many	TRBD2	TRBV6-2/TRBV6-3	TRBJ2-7	CASSHPLTSGVSVALGEQYF	TGTGCCAGCAGCCATCCATTGACTAGCGGAGTCTCGGTCGCGTTGGGCGAGCAGTACTTC
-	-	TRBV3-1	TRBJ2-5	CASSQDGDLRGDETQYF	TGTGCCAGCAGCCAAGATGGGGACCTTAGGGGTGATGAGACCCAGTACTTC
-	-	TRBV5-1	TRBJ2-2	CASVAGTWNTGELFF	TGCGCCAGCGTCGCTGGGACCTGGAACACCGGGGAGCTGTTTTTT
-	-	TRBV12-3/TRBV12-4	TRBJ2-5	CASSPMSGYQETRYF	TGTGCCAGCAGTCCTATGAGCGGGTACCAAGAGACCCGGTACTTC
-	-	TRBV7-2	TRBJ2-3	CASSHLLTELSTDTQYF	TGTGCCAGCAGTCACCTGTTGACAGAGCTTAGCACAGATACGCAGTATTTT
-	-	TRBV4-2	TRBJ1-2	CASSQGGGGLGYGYTF	TGTGCCAGCAGCCAAGGTGGCGGGGGTCTGGGCTATGGCTACACCTTC
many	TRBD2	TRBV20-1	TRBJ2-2	CSAAGGLQTGELFF	TGCAGTGCCGCGGGGGGGCTCCAGACCGGGGAGCTGTTTTTT
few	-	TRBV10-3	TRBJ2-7	CAISEYRFVYEQYF	TGTGCCATCAGTGAGTATAGATTTGTCTACGAGCAGTACTTC
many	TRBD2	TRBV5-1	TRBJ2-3	CASSLDLAGGTDTQYF	TGCGCCAGCAGCTTGGATCTAGCGGGGGGGACAGATACGCAGTATTTT
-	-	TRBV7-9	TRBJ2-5	CASSFIRTVGETQYF	TGTGCCAGCAGCTTCATCAGGACCGTTGGAGAGACCCAGTACTTC
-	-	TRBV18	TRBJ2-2	CASSPLVAGRTNTGELFF	TGTGCCAGCTCACCACTGGTTGCGGGGCGTACGAACACCGGGGAGCTGTTTTTT
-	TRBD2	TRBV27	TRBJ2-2	CASSLYPLFLTSGENTGELFF	TGTGCCAGCAGTTTATACCCCCTCTTTTTAACTAGCGGGGAGAACACCGGGGAGCTGTTTTTT
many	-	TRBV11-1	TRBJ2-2	CASDPRGPLPNTGELFF	TGTGCCAGCGATCCCAGGGGTCCCCTCCCGAACACCGGGGAGCTGTTTTTT
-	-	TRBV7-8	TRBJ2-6	CASSQTGPGANVLTF	TGTGCCAGCAGCCAAACAGGGCCTGGGGCCAACGTCCTGACTTTC
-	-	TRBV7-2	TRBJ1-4	CASSLGGGTNEKLFF	TGTGCCAGCAGCTTAGGCGGCGGTACTAATGAAAAACTGTTTTTT
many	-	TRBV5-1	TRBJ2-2	CASSLTNTGELFF	TGCGCCAGCAGCCTTACGAACACCGGGGAGCTGTTTTTT